This is a list of T cell receptor beta chains from one sample in a study of cytomegalovirus exposure and HLA in healthy donors. Method: immunoSEQ multiplex PCR; TCRdb's copy keeps in-frame clones and lacks some. The sample contains some 140,000 clones, roughly 87% of which appear only once. Input material: PBMCs. The receptors derive from a woman aged 18-30 years in good health and CMV-seropositive. Both conserved end residues are part of each CDR3. Each record gives: V gene, clone size, J gene, CDR3 protein. Size values are once, few and many counts, or a class for expanded clones, and some rows have none.

v_call: TRBV7-2; clone_size: NA; j_call: TRBJ2-3; cdr3_aa: CASSPAPYRGRGTDTQYF
v_call: TRBV2; clone_size: NA; j_call: TRBJ1-2; cdr3_aa: CASSERQSYGYTF
v_call: TRBV13; clone_size: NA; j_call: TRBJ1-4; cdr3_aa: CASSSQGVDEKLFF
v_call: TRBV29-1; clone_size: NA; j_call: TRBJ1-2; cdr3_aa: CSVPQQGSYGYTF
v_call: TRBV19; clone_size: NA; j_call: TRBJ1-5; cdr3_aa: CASSILREGYQPQHF
v_call: TRBV6-4; clone_size: NA; j_call: TRBJ1-1; cdr3_aa: CASSDGDRGEAFF
v_call: TRBV29-1; clone_size: NA; j_call: TRBJ2-1; cdr3_aa: CSVQGGTYNEQFF
v_call: TRBV27; clone_size: NA; j_call: TRBJ1-5; cdr3_aa: CASSLSNTGYSNQPQHF
v_call: TRBV19; clone_size: NA; j_call: TRBJ1-1; cdr3_aa: CASRQGLGNTEAFF
v_call: TRBV28; clone_size: NA; j_call: TRBJ2-3; cdr3_aa: CASSLTSGGSTDTQYF
v_call: TRBV18; clone_size: NA; j_call: TRBJ2-2; cdr3_aa: CASSPQYGGNTGELFF
v_call: TRBV30; clone_size: NA; j_call: TRBJ2-1; cdr3_aa: CAWSPTFGVTGGNYNEQFF
v_call: TRBV5-1; clone_size: NA; j_call: TRBJ2-3; cdr3_aa: CASSLGAGGGRTYTQYF
v_call: TRBV2; clone_size: NA; j_call: TRBJ1-2; cdr3_aa: CASRPRTGSGYTF
v_call: TRBV19; clone_size: NA; j_call: TRBJ1-2; cdr3_aa: CASSSINGETDSEAYGYTF
v_call: TRBV5-8; clone_size: NA; j_call: TRBJ2-5; cdr3_aa: CASSLAKGTGLLRETQYF
v_call: TRBV5-1; clone_size: NA; j_call: TRBJ1-1; cdr3_aa: CASSLGARTAINTEAFF
v_call: TRBV5-8; clone_size: NA; j_call: TRBJ1-2; cdr3_aa: CASTETGGRLKGGYTF
v_call: TRBV30; clone_size: NA; j_call: TRBJ1-2; cdr3_aa: CAWYEGHGYTF
v_call: TRBV10-3; clone_size: once; j_call: TRBJ1-6; cdr3_aa: CAISQGQVNSPLHF
v_call: TRBV2; clone_size: NA; j_call: TRBJ2-7; cdr3_aa: CASSLGQGSSYEQYF
v_call: TRBV2; clone_size: NA; j_call: TRBJ1-1; cdr3_aa: CASSEGRTGDTEAFF
v_call: TRBV6-5; clone_size: NA; j_call: TRBJ2-5; cdr3_aa: CATKRAAGGSKTQYF
v_call: TRBV28; clone_size: NA; j_call: TRBJ1-2; cdr3_aa: CASSRPRQTNYGYTF
v_call: TRBV9; clone_size: NA; j_call: TRBJ2-3; cdr3_aa: CASSVFNSDTQYF
v_call: TRBV5-4; clone_size: NA; j_call: TRBJ2-5; cdr3_aa: CASSHTGYQETQYF
v_call: TRBV7-2; clone_size: NA; j_call: TRBJ2-3; cdr3_aa: CASSFGEFLADTQYF
v_call: TRBV7-3; clone_size: NA; j_call: TRBJ2-1; cdr3_aa: CASSLGGSYNEQFF
v_call: TRBV13; clone_size: NA; j_call: TRBJ2-3; cdr3_aa: CASSLGLGVNTQYF
v_call: TRBV30; clone_size: NA; j_call: TRBJ1-2; cdr3_aa: CACARQGGCGYTF
v_call: TRBV6-5; clone_size: NA; j_call: TRBJ1-6; cdr3_aa: CASRPGQVDNSPLHF
v_call: TRBV5-1; clone_size: NA; j_call: TRBJ2-5; cdr3_aa: CASSLPGQETQYF
v_call: TRBV7-9; clone_size: NA; j_call: TRBJ2-7; cdr3_aa: CASSSTGRNSYEQYF
v_call: TRBV6-1; clone_size: NA; j_call: TRBJ1-6; cdr3_aa: CATWDRGNSPLHF
v_call: TRBV7-2; clone_size: NA; j_call: TRBJ2-5; cdr3_aa: CASSLGLVSQETQYF
v_call: TRBV11-2; clone_size: NA; j_call: TRBJ2-5; cdr3_aa: CASRPPGLADSGTQYF
v_call: TRBV2; clone_size: NA; j_call: TRBJ1-6; cdr3_aa: CASSELLYNSPLHF
v_call: TRBV5-8; clone_size: NA; j_call: TRBJ2-7; cdr3_aa: CASSLAPGQGLGYEQYF
v_call: TRBV7-9; clone_size: NA; j_call: TRBJ1-1; cdr3_aa: CASSSTGGAGVEAFF
v_call: TRBV7-8; clone_size: NA; j_call: TRBJ2-7; cdr3_aa: CASSPRSYEQYF
v_call: TRBV5-1; clone_size: NA; j_call: TRBJ2-2; cdr3_aa: CASSGQDRGAGELFF
v_call: TRBV6-1; clone_size: NA; j_call: TRBJ2-3; cdr3_aa: CASSEVAGAASTDTQYF
v_call: TRBV6-5; clone_size: NA; j_call: TRBJ1-2; cdr3_aa: CASSYYGGSYGYTF